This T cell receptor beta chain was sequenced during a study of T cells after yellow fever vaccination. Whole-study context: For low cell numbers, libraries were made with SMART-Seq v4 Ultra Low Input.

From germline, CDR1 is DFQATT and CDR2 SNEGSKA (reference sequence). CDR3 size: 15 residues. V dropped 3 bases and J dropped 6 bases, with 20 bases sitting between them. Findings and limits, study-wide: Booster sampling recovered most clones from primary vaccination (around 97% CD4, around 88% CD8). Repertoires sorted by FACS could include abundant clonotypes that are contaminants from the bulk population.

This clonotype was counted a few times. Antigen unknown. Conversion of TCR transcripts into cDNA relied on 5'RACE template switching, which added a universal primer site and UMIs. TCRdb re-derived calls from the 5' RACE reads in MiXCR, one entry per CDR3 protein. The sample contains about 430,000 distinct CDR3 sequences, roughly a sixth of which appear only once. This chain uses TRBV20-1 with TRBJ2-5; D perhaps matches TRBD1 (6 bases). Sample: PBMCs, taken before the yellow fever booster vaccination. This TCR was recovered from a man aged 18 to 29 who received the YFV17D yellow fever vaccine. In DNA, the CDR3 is TGCAGTGCTAGTCCCCGGGACACGGGAAGTCAGACCCAGTACTTC. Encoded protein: CSASPRDTGSQTQYF.